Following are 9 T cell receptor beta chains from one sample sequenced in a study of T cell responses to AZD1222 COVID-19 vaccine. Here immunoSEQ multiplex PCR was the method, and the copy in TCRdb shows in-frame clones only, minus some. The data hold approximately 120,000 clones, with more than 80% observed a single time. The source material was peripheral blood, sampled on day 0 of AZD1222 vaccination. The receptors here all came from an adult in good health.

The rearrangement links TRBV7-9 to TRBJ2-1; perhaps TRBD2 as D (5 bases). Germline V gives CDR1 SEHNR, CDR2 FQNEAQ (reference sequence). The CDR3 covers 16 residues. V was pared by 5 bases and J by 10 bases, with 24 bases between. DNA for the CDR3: TGTGCCAGCAGCAGTTTTGGGAGCGGCAGGTCGATCGAGCAGTTCTTC. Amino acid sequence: CASSSFGSGRSIEQFF.

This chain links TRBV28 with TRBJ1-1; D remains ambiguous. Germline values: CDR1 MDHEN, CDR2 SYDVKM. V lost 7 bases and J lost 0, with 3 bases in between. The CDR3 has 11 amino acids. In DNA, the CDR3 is TGTGCCAGCATTATGAACACTGAAGCTTTCTTT. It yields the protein CASIMNTEAFF.

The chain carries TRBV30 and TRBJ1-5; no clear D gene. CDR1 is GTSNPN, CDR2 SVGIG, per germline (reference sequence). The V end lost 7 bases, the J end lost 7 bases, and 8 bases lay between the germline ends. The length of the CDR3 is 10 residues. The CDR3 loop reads CALARQPQHF. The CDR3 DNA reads TGTGCCTTGGCGCGGCAGCCCCAGCATTTT.

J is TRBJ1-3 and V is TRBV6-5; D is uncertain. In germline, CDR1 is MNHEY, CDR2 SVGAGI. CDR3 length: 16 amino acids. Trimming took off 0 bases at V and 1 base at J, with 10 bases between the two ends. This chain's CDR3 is CASSYSTRESGNTIYF. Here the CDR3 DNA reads TGTGCCAGCAGTTACTCGACCCGAGAGTCTGGAAACACCATATATTTT.

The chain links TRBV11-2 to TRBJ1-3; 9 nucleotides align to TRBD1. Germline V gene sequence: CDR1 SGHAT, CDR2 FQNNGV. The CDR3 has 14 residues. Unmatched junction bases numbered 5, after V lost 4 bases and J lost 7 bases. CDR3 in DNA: TGTGCCAGCAGCTCCACAGACAGGGGGAACACCATATATTTT. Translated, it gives CASSSTDRGNTIYF.

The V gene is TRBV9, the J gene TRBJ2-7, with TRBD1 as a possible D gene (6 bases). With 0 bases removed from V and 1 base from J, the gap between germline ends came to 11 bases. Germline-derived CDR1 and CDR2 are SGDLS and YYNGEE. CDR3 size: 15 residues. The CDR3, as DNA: TGTGCCAGCAGCGTAGTCCCGGGACAATCCTACGAGCAGTACTTC. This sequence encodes CASSVVPGQSYEQYF.

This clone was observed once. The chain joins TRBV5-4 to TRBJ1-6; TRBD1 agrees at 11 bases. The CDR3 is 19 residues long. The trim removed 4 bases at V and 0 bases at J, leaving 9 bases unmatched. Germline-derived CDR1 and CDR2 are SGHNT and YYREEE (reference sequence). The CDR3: CASSVGTGGPPSYNSPLHF. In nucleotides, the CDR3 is TGTGCCAGCAGCGTGGGGACAGGGGGTCCCCCCTCCTATAATTCACCCCTCCACTTT. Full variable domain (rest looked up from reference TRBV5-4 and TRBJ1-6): ETGVTQSPTHLIKTRGQQVTLRCSSQSGHNTVSWYQQALGQGPQFIFQYYREEENGRGNFPPRFSGLQFPNYSSELNVNALELDDSALYLCASSVGTGGPPSYNSPLHFGNGTRLTVT.

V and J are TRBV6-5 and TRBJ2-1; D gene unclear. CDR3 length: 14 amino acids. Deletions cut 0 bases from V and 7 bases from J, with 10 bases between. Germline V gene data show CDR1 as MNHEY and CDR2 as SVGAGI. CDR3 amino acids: CASSYSPLGNEQFF. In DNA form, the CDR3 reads TGTGCCAGCAGTTACTCGCCCCTAGGGAATGAGCAGTTCTTC.

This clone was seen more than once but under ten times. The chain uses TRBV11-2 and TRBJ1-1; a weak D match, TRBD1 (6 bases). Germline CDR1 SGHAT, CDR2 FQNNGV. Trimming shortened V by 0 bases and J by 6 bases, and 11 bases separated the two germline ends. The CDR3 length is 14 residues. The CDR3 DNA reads TGTGCCAGCAGCTTAGATCGGGGGGGGCCTGAAGCTTTCTTT. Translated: CASSLDRGGPEAFF.